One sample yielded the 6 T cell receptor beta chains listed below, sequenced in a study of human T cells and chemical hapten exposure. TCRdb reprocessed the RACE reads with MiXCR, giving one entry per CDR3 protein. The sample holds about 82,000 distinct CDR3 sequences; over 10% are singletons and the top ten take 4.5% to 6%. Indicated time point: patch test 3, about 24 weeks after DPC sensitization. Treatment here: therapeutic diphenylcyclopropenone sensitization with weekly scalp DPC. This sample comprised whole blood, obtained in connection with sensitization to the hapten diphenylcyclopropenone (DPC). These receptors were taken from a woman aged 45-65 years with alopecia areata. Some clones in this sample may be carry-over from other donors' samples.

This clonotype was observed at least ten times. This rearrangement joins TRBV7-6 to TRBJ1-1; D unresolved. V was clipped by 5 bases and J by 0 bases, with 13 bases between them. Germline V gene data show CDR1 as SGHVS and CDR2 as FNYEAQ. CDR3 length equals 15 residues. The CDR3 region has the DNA TGTGCCAGCAGCCCCGGAGCGGGGATGAACACTGAAGCTTTCTTT. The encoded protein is CASSPGAGMNTEAFF.

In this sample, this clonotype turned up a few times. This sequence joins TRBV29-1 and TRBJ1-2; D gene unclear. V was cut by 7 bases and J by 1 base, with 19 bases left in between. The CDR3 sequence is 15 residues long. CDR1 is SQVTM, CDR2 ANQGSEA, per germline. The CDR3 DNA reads TGCAGCGCCCGTGGCAGGCAGAGGGATAACTATGGCTACACCTTC. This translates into CSARGRQRDNYGYTF.

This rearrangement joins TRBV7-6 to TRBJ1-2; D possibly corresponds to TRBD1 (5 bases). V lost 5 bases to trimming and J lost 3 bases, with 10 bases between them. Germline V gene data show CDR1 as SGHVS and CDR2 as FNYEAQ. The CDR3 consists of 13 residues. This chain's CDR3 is CASSLQTDYGYTF. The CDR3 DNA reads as TGTGCCAGCAGCCTCCAGACAGACTATGGCTACACCTTC. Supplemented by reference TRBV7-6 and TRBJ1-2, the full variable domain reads GAGVSQSPRYKVTKRGQDVALRCDPISGHVSLYWYRQALGQGPEFLTYFNYEAQQDKSGLPNDRFSAERPEGSISTLTIQRTEQRDSAMYRCASSLQTDYGYTFGSGTRLTVV.

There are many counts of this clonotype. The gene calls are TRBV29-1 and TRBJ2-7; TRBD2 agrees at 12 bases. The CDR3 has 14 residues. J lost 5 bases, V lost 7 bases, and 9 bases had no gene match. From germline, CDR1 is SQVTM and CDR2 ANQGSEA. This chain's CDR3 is CSARGLAGQNEQYF. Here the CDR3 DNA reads TGCAGCGCTCGAGGACTAGCGGGACAGAACGAGCAGTACTTC.

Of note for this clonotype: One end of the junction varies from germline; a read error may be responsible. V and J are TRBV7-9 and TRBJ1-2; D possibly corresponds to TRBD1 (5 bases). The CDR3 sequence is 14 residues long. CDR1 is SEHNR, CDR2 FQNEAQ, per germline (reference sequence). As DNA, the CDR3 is TGTGCCAGCAGCTTAGGGGGTCAGGGCGGCCCTACTGCCTTC. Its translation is CASSLGGQGGPTAF. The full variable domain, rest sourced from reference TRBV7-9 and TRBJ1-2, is DTGVSQNPRHKITKRGQNVTFRCDPISEHNRLYWYRQTLGQGPEFLTYFQNEAQLEKSRLLSDRFSAERPKGSFSTLEIQRTEQGDSAMYLCASSLGGQGGPTAFGSGTRLTVV.

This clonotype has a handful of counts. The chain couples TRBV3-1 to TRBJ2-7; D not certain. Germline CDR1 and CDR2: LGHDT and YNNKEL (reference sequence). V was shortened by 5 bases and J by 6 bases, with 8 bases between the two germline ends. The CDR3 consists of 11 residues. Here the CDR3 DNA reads TGTGCCAGCAGCGGGATTCGCGAGCAGTACTTC. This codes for CASSGIREQYF.